The 24 T cell receptor beta chains given below trace back to one sample, sequenced in a study of shared clonotypes between healthy human individuals. Measured with immunoSEQ multiplex PCR; TCRdb has only the in-frame clones, and not every one. The sample shows some 2.1 million clones, about 94% of them seen only once. Naive CD8 cells lacked CD45RO and underwent positive selection for CCR7, leaving out terminally differentiated effector memory CD45RA+ cells. The sample comprised naive CD8+ T cells sorted from blood. These receptors were collected from a man aged 18 to 30 in good health.

This rearrangement joins TRBV7-9 to TRBJ1-1; 7 bases match TRBD1. The germline gives CDR1 SEHNR, CDR2 FQNEAQ (reference sequence). With 1 base clipped from V and 4 bases from J, the junction kept 6 bases outside the gene matches. This CDR3 has 15 residues. The CDR3: CASSLGGTAVTEAFF. CDR3 nucleotide sequence: TGTGCCAGCAGCTTAGGGGGGACAGCAGTCACTGAAGCTTTCTTT.

The chain combines TRBV4-1 with TRBJ2-2, with D unresolved. The CDR3 is made up of 12 amino acids. V lost 5 bases to trimming and J lost 6 bases, with 7 bases between them. The V gene's germline CDR1 is MGHRA and CDR2 YSYEKL. The CDR3 is CASSYGAGELFF. Here the CDR3 DNA reads TGCGCCAGCAGCTATGGAGCCGGGGAGCTGTTTTTT.

V usage is TRBV7-9 and J usage is TRBJ1-5; D might be TRBD1 (5 bases). The CDR3 extends over 17 amino acids. V was shortened by 5 bases and J by 2 bases, with 19 bases between the two germline ends. Germline values: CDR1 SEHNR, CDR2 FQNEAQ (reference sequence). CDR3 bases: TGTGCCAGCAGCGCTTACAACGGGGGGGATGGCAATCAGCCCCAGCATTTT. Its protein product is CASSAYNGGDGNQPQHF.

The V gene is TRBV28, the J gene TRBJ2-7; 10 bases map to TRBD2. The germline CDR1 and CDR2 sequences are MDHEN and SYDVKM. The CDR3 totals 15 residues. V lost 6 bases, J lost 3 bases, and 8 bases stayed unmatched. In nucleotides, the CDR3 is TGTGCCAGCAGCCCGGCCGGGACTAGCGACTACGAGCAGTACTTC. Translated: CASSPAGTSDYEQYF.

The genes are TRBV11-2 and TRBJ1-5, with TRBD1 matching over 10 bases. Germline lookup yields CDR1 SGHAT and CDR2 FQNNGV. This CDR3 comprises 16 residues. J gave up 6 bases and V 0 bases, and 5 bases lay outside the gene matches. The CDR3 protein is CASSLDGTGAGQPQHF. In nucleotides, the CDR3 is TGTGCCAGCAGCTTAGATGGGACAGGGGCAGGTCAGCCCCAGCATTTT.

The chain recombines TRBV7-9 with TRBJ2-7; D uncertain. Germline V gives CDR1 SEHNR, CDR2 FQNEAQ (reference sequence). The V and J ends lost 5 bases and 6 bases respectively, with 17 bases between them. This CDR3 is built from 14 residues. The CDR3 sequence: CASSPRLVPLEQYF. CDR3 in DNA: TGTGCCAGCAGCCCCCGACTCGTCCCCCTCGAGCAGTACTTC.

The chain is built from TRBV27 and TRBJ1-1; the D gene is possibly TRBD1 (5 bases). V was shortened by 5 bases and J by 4 bases, with 17 bases between the two germline ends. This CDR3 comprises 15 residues. CDR1 and CDR2 (germline): MNHEY, SMNVEV (reference sequence). CDR3 nucleotides: TGTGCCAGCAGTGTCGGGGGAGGGACCGGCACTGAAGCTTTCTTT. Its protein is CASSVGGGTGTEAFF.

The rearrangement links TRBV6-6 to TRBJ2-7, with 7 bases that match TRBD2. This CDR3 is built from 14 residues. Unmatched junction bases numbered 6, after V lost 4 bases and J lost 3 bases. CDR1 is MNHNY, CDR2 SVGAGI, per germline (reference sequence). The CDR3 region is CASSLAGVLYEQYF. The CDR3 DNA sequence: TGTGCCAGCAGTTTGGCGGGGGTCCTCTACGAGCAGTACTTC.

The gene calls are TRBV15 and TRBJ2-3, with 7 nucleotides matching TRBD2. The length of the CDR3 is 16 residues. Germline V gives CDR1 LNHNV, CDR2 YYDKDF (reference sequence). Trimming removed 4 bases from V and 2 bases from J; junction bases left unmatched: 9. CDR3 loop: CATSNDRDYFTDTQYF. DNA for the CDR3: TGTGCCACCAGCAACGACCGGGACTATTTCACAGATACGCAGTATTTT.

This sequence joins TRBV27 and TRBJ2-1; D is possibly TRBD1 (6 bases). Germline lookup yields CDR1 MNHEY and CDR2 SMNVEV (reference sequence). This CDR3 comprises 13 residues. Trimming pared 5 bases from V and 7 bases from J, leaving 12 bases between. In nucleotides, the CDR3 is TGTGCCAGCAGTGTCTCCAGGGGTAATGAGCAGTTCTTC. Amino acid sequence: CASSVSRGNEQFF.

CDR3 in amino acids: CASSHTGTEYNSPLHF. CDR3 bases: TGTGCCAGCAGCCATACCGGGACAGAATATAATTCACCCCTCCACTTT. V gene TRBV11-1 combines with J gene TRBJ1-6, with 7 nucleotides matching TRBD1. Germline-derived CDR1 and CDR2 are SGHAT and FQDESV (reference sequence). The CDR3 length is 16 residues. V was clipped by 5 bases and J by 4 bases; unmatched bases: 8.

The chain has TRBV6-5 and TRBJ1-2; TRBD1 matches 7 bases. Germline V CDR1 and CDR2: MNHEY, SVGAGI. V trimming: 2 bases; J trimming: 5 bases; junction bases outside the gene matches: 8. The CDR3 consists of 15 residues. CDR3 region: CASSYAQGPLYGYTF. The DNA of the CDR3 is TGTGCCAGCAGTTACGCACAGGGGCCCTTATATGGCTACACCTTC.

The chain couples TRBV7-9 to TRBJ2-7, with D perhaps TRBD1 or TRBD2 (5 bases each). The CDR3 has 15 amino acids. V shed 2 bases and J shed 3 bases, with 14 bases lying between them. CDR1 is SEHNR and CDR2 is FQNEAQ in the germline V gene (reference sequence). CDR3 in DNA: TGTGCCAGCAGCTTAATGGGGCGAGGGGTCTACGAGCAGTACTTC. It specifies CASSLMGRGVYEQYF.

The chain employs TRBV6-5 and TRBJ2-7; 12 bases map to TRBD2. V lost 2 bases to trimming and J lost 6 bases; unmatched junction nucleotides: 8. CDR3 length equals 16 residues. CDR1 is MNHEY and CDR2 is SVGAGI in the germline V gene. CDR3 loop: CASSYGLAGSGSEQYF. As DNA, the CDR3 is TGTGCCAGCAGTTACGGACTAGCGGGATCGGGTTCCGAGCAGTACTTC.

This clone was seen only once. This chain uses TRBV29-1 with TRBJ2-7; D gene ambiguous. The V gene's germline CDR1 is SQVTM and CDR2 ANQGSEA. The CDR3 extends over 12 amino acids. Trimming removed 7 bases at V and 1 base at J, with 11 bases between. The CDR3 sequence is CSARLDSYEQYF. DNA for the CDR3: TGCAGCGCTAGACTGGATTCCTACGAGCAGTACTTC.

The rearrangement uses TRBV7-9 and TRBJ1-6, with D perhaps TRBD1 (6 bases). This CDR3 is built from 17 residues. The V and J ends lost 0 bases and 6 bases respectively, with 15 bases between them. Germline V gene lookup returns CDR1 SEHNR and CDR2 FQNEAQ (reference sequence). This chain's CDR3 is CASSLALGQLFNSPLHF. Written as DNA, the CDR3 is TGTGCCAGCAGCTTAGCGCTCGGACAGTTATTTAATTCACCCCTCCACTTT.

The chain has TRBV9 and TRBJ2-2; D is possibly TRBD1 (5 bases). Germline values: CDR1 SGDLS, CDR2 YYNGEE. The CDR3 covers 14 residues. V lost 3 bases and J lost 6, with 12 bases in between. Here the CDR3 DNA reads TGTGCCAGCAGCGAGTCAGGGTTGGCCGGGGAGCTGTTTTTT. It is translated as CASSESGLAGELFF.

The chain has TRBV6-5 and TRBJ2-1; D is undetermined. Germline V gene lookup returns CDR1 MNHEY and CDR2 SVGAGI. V was trimmed by 4 bases and J by 7 bases, leaving 14 bases between them. The length of the CDR3 is 14 residues. The CDR3 spells CASSSLTYTNEQFF. CDR3 sequence (DNA): TGTGCCAGCAGTTCTCTGACTTACACGAATGAGCAGTTCTTC.

This chain joins TRBV13 and TRBJ2-3, with 12 bases matching TRBD2. Trimming cost V 4 bases and J 2 bases; bases outside gene matches: 7. This CDR3 region has 17 residues. Germline CDR1 reads PRHDT; CDR2 reads FYEKMQ (reference sequence). The CDR3 is CASSSLLAGGFTDTQYF. The CDR3 nucleotides read TGTGCCAGCAGCTCCTTACTAGCGGGGGGTTTCACAGATACGCAGTATTTT.

This rearrangement joins TRBV7-9 to TRBJ2-5; D is possibly TRBD2 (6 bases). Between the trimmed V and J ends, which lost 2 bases and 4 bases, there was a span of 17 bases. Germline V CDR1 and CDR2: SEHNR, FQNEAQ (reference sequence). This CDR3 spans 16 amino acids. CDR3 nucleotide sequence: TGTGCCAGCAGCTTAATTCTAGGCGGGGATCTAGAGACCCAGTACTTC. Translating it yields CASSLILGGDLETQYF.

Concerning this clone: The sample holds other DNA sequences that translate to the same CDR3. This chain uses TRBV5-6 with TRBJ1-1; D remains ambiguous. There are 12 residues in the CDR3. Germline V lookup: CDR1 SGHDT, CDR2 YYEEEE. V lost 2 bases to trimming and J lost 8 bases, with 10 bases between them. CDR3 nucleotide sequence: TGTGCCAGCAGCTTCGGACCGCTAGAAGCTTTCTTT. The encoded protein is CASSFGPLEAFF. The full variable domain, its missing parts supplied by reference TRBV5-6 and TRBJ1-1, is DAGVTQSPTHLIKTRGQQVTLRCSPKSGHDTVSWYQQALGQGPQFIFQYYEEEERQRGNFPDRFSGHQFPNYSSELNVNALLLGDSALYLCASSFGPLEAFFGQGTRLTVV.

As regards this clone: Other DNA sequences of this sample code for an identical CDR3. The CDR3 DNA follows: TGCGCCAGCAGCCAAGACAGGGATTCCTACAATGAGCAGTTCTTC. Encoded protein: CASSQDRDSYNEQFF. V and J are TRBV4-3 and TRBJ2-1; D is possibly TRBD1 (5 bases). There are 15 residues in the CDR3. Germline-derived CDR1 and CDR2 are LGHNA and YSLEER. V was clipped by 0 bases and J by 1 base, with 7 bases between them.

The genes are TRBV4-1 and TRBJ2-7; no firm D call. The V and J ends lost 0 bases and 0 bases respectively, with 9 bases between them. The CDR3 loop spans 15 amino acids. Germline V lookup: CDR1 MGHRA, CDR2 YSYEKL. The CDR3 protein is CASSQDYRSSYEQYF. Here the CDR3 DNA reads TGCGCCAGCAGCCAAGATTATCGGAGCTCCTACGAGCAGTACTTC.

The CDR3 reads CASSVAPGLETQYF. CDR3 nucleotide sequence: TGTGCCAGCAGCGTAGCCCCGGGACTAGAGACCCAGTACTTC. V usage is TRBV9 and J usage is TRBJ2-5; a weak D match, TRBD2 (6 bases). With 0 bases removed from V and 4 bases from J, the gap between germline ends came to 10 bases. The CDR3 sequence is 14 residues long. The germline V gene encodes CDR1 SGDLS and CDR2 YYNGEE.